The rows below give T cell receptor beta chains drawn from one sample of a study of CD8 T cells in ankylosing spondylitis. One entry per CDR3 protein results from TCRdb running MiXCR on the 5' RACE reads. This table has approximately 290,000 distinct CDR3 sequences, 20% appearing once. Sequenced input: blood, either unsorted or a sorted T cell fraction (not recorded which). The receptors stem from a female donor with ankylosing spondylitis or in good health (not recorded which). Both conserved end residues are part of each CDR3. The D gene is left open where the match is weak. Clone size is stated in some rows and not others, as once, few, many or a class when expanded.

j_gene: TRBJ2-1
abundance: few
d_gene: TRBD1
v_gene: TRBV3-1
CDR3nt: TGTGCCAGCAGCGGAGGACGGACAGGGGGTCTTTACAATGAGCAGTTCTTC
CDR3aa: CASSGGRTGGLYNEQFF

j_gene: TRBJ2-3
abundance: many
d_gene: .
v_gene: TRBV29-1
CDR3nt: TGCAGCGTTGAAATTGGGGGGCCGGATACGCAGTATTTT
CDR3aa: CSVEIGGPDTQYF

j_gene: TRBJ1-2
abundance: .
d_gene: .
v_gene: TRBV10-2
CDR3nt: TGCGCCAGCAGCCACCAGCTGACAGGCCAGGGCTACACCTTC
CDR3aa: CASSHQLTGQGYTF

j_gene: TRBJ2-1
abundance: .
d_gene: .
v_gene: TRBV7-9
CDR3nt: TGTGCCATGGGCCTTGGGTTAGGCTCCTACAATGAGCAGTTCTTC
CDR3aa: CAMGLGLGSYNEQFF

j_gene: TRBJ1-2
abundance: many
d_gene: TRBD1
v_gene: TRBV29-1
CDR3nt: TGCAGCGTTGAAAGCCGACAGGGAGTCACTAACTATGGCTACACCTTC
CDR3aa: CSVESRQGVTNYGYTF

j_gene: TRBJ2-7
abundance: once
d_gene: .
v_gene: TRBV12-3/TRBV12-4
CDR3nt: TGTGCCAGCAGTTTTGGGACAACGGGACGTGGGGTCTACGAGCAGTACTTC
CDR3aa: CASSFGTTGRGVYEQYF

j_gene: TRBJ1-1
abundance: .
d_gene: .
v_gene: TRBV19
CDR3nt: TGTGCCAGCTACAGCGGCACTGAAGCTTTCTTT
CDR3aa: CASYSGTEAFF

j_gene: TRBJ2-2
abundance: many
d_gene: .
v_gene: TRBV12-3/TRBV12-4
CDR3nt: TGTGCCAGCAGTTTACTACAGACCGGGGAGCTGTTTTTT
CDR3aa: CASSLLQTGELFF

j_gene: TRBJ2-1
abundance: few
d_gene: TRBD2
v_gene: TRBV7-9
CDR3nt: TGTGCCAGCAGTATGAGACTAGCGGGAACCCTTAGGGGTGAGCAGTTCTTC
CDR3aa: CASSMRLAGTLRGEQFF

j_gene: TRBJ2-7
abundance: .
d_gene: .
v_gene: TRBV6-4
CDR3nt: TGTGCCAGCAGTGATGCCGGGACACTCTACGAGCAGTACTTC
CDR3aa: CASSDAGTLYEQYF

j_gene: TRBJ1-1
abundance: .
d_gene: .
v_gene: TRBV12-3/TRBV12-4
CDR3nt: TGTGCCAGCAGTTGGCGGCGGGGGGTGAACACTGAAGCTTTCTTT
CDR3aa: CASSWRRGVNTEAFF

j_gene: TRBJ1-2
abundance: .
d_gene: .
v_gene: TRBV5-6
CDR3nt: TGTGCCAGCAGCTCCACCGGGACCAACTATGGCTACACCTTC
CDR3aa: CASSSTGTNYGYTF

j_gene: TRBJ2-1
abundance: .
d_gene: .
v_gene: TRBV7-9
CDR3nt: TGTGCCAGCAGCTTGGGACCACCCCCTCTTGAGCAGTTCTTC
CDR3aa: CASSLGPPPLEQFF

j_gene: TRBJ2-1
abundance: .
d_gene: TRBD2
v_gene: TRBV11-1
CDR3nt: TGTGCCAGCAGCCAATGGACTAGCGGGAGGGTCTACAATGAGCAGTTCTTC
CDR3aa: CASSQWTSGRVYNEQFF

j_gene: TRBJ2-7
abundance: many
d_gene: .
v_gene: TRBV10-1
CDR3nt: TGCGCCACCAAGCGAAAGCAGTACTTC
CDR3aa: CATKRKQYF

j_gene: TRBJ2-3
abundance: .
d_gene: TRBD2
v_gene: TRBV29-1
CDR3nt: TGCAGCGTACCGGGACTAGCGGGAGTTCGGGGCACAGATACGCAGTATTTT
CDR3aa: CSVPGLAGVRGTDTQYF

j_gene: TRBJ2-7
abundance: .
d_gene: TRBD2
v_gene: TRBV10-3
CDR3nt: TGTGCCATCAGTTCTCAGACACAGGGACCACCGGGGGGGCACGAGCAGTACTTC
CDR3aa: CAISSQTQGPPGGHEQYF

j_gene: TRBJ2-1
abundance: few
d_gene: TRBD2
v_gene: TRBV28
CDR3nt: TGTGCCAGCAGACCACGGGGTAGCGGGAGGGATGAGCAGTTCTTC
CDR3aa: CASRPRGSGRDEQFF

j_gene: TRBJ2-3
abundance: few
d_gene: TRBD2
v_gene: TRBV11-2
CDR3nt: TGTGCCAGCAGCTTAGGCCCCCGTAGACTAGCGGGAGGGCGAGATACGCAGTATTTT
CDR3aa: CASSLGPRRLAGGRDTQYF

j_gene: TRBJ2-1
abundance: few
d_gene: .
v_gene: TRBV7-2
CDR3nt: TGTGCCAGCAGCCCCTCCCTGGGAGAGCAGTTCTTC
CDR3aa: CASSPSLGEQFF

j_gene: TRBJ1-1
abundance: few
d_gene: TRBD1
v_gene: TRBV6-1
CDR3nt: TGTGCCAGCAGATTGGGACAGATGAACACTGAAGCTTTCTTT
CDR3aa: CASRLGQMNTEAFF

j_gene: TRBJ2-6
abundance: .
d_gene: .
v_gene: TRBV10-3
CDR3nt: TGTGCCATCAGCTCCTCAGGTTCCTCTGGGGCCAACGTCCTGACTTTC
CDR3aa: CAISSSGSSGANVLTF

j_gene: TRBJ2-7
abundance: few
d_gene: TRBD1
v_gene: TRBV20-1
CDR3nt: TGCAGTGCTAGAGTGGGGACAGGGACATACGAGCAGTACTTC
CDR3aa: CSARVGTGTYEQYF